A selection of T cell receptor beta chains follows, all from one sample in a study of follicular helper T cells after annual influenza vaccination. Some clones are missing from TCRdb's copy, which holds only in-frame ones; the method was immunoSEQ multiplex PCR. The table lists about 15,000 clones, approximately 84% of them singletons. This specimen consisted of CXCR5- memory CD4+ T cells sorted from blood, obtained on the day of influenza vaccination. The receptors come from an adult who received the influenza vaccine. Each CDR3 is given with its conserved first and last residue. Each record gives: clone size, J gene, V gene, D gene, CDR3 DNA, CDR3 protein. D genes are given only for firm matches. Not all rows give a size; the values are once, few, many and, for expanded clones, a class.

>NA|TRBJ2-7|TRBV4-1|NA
TGCGCCAGCAGCCAAGCCAACTTAGTGGGATATGGAAACGAGCAGTACTTC
CASSQANLVGYGNEQYF
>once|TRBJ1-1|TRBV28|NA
TGTGCCACCATTTCCGGACCGGGACTCGGTAAGCCTGAAGCTTTCTTT
CATISGPGLGKPEAFF
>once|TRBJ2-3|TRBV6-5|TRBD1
TGTGCCAGCAGTTACTTGACAGGGGTCCGGGCAGATACGCAGTATTTT
CASSYLTGVRADTQYF
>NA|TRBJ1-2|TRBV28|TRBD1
TGTGCCAGCAGTCGACAGGGGAGCTATGGCTACACCTTC
CASSRQGSYGYTF
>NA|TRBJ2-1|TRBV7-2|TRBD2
TGTGCCAGCAGCAAGGGACTAGCGGGGTACAATGAGCAGTTCTTC
CASSKGLAGYNEQFF
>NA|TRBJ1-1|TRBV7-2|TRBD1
TGTGCCAGCAGCTTAGCAGTGACAGGGGGCACTGAAGCTTTCTTT
CASSLAVTGGTEAFF
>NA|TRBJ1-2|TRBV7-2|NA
TGTGCCAGCAGCTTAGGACCTGCCTTAAACTATGGCTACACCTTC
CASSLGPALNYGYTF
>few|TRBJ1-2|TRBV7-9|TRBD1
TGTGCCAGCAGGGGACAGCCCACTAACTATGGCTACACCTTC
CASRGQPTNYGYTF
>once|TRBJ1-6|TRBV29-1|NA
TGCAGCGTTGAAGTTAAACCAAGGAGCTCCTATAATTCACCCCTCCACTTT
CSVEVKPRSSYNSPLHF
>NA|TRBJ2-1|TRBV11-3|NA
TGTGCCAGCAGCTCCCGGGGTACCTACAATGAGCAGTTCTTC
CASSSRGTYNEQFF
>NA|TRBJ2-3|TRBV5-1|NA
TGCGCCAGCACCCAGGGAGACTTATTCACAGATACGCAGTATTTT
CASTQGDLFTDTQYF
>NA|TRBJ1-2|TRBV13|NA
TGTGCCAGCAGCTTAAGTCGGGGGTATAATGGCTACACCTTC
CASSLSRGYNGYTF
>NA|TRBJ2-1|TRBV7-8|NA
TGTGCCAGCAGCTCCACCTTTATACAGGGATTCTACAATGAGCAGTTCTTC
CASSSTFIQGFYNEQFF
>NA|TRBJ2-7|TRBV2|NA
TGTGCCAGCTTCTTAGCCTACGAGCAGTACTTC
CASFLAYEQYF
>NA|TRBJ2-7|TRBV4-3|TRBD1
TGCGCCAGCAGCTCTCCGGGACAGGGTGTTTACGAGCAGTACTTC
CASSSPGQGVYEQYF
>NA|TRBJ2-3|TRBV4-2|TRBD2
TGTGCCAGCAGCCACGGACTAGCGGGGGGCCACCAGGGAACGCAGTATTTT
CASSHGLAGGHQGTQYF
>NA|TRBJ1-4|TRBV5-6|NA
TGTGCCAGCAGCGTGACACCAACTAATGAAAAACTGTTTTTT
CASSVTPTNEKLFF
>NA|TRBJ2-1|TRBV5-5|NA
TGTGCCAGCAGCTTCGAGGGGGACCCCTACAATGAGCAGTTCTTC
CASSFEGDPYNEQFF